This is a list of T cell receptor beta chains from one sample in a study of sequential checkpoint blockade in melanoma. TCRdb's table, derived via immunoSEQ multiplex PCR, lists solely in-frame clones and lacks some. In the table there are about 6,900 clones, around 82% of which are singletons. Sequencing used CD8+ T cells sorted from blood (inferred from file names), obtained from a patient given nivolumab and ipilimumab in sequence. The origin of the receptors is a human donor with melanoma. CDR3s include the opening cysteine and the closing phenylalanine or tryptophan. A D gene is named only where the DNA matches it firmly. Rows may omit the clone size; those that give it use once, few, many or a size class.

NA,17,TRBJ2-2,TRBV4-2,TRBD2,TGTGCCAGCAGCCAAGTGTTGCGGGAGGGCCCCACCGGGGAGCTGTTTTTT,CASSQVLREGPTGELFF
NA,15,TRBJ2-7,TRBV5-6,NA,TGTGCCAGCAGCTTGTGGGCCGGTCCGACCTACGAGCAGTACTTC,CASSLWAGPTYEQYF
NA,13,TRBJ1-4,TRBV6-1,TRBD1,TGTGCCAGCACCGGGACAGGAGAAGAAAAACTGTTTTTT,CASTGTGEEKLFF
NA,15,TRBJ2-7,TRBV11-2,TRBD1,TGTGCCAGCAGCTTAGGAGGACAGGGGACCTACGAGCAGTACTTC,CASSLGGQGTYEQYF
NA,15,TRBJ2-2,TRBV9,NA,TGTGCCAGCAGCGTAAGACTAGCGAACACCGGGGAGCTGTTTTTT,CASSVRLANTGELFF
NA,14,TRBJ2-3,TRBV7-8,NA,TGTGCCAGCAGCTTAGAATCCGGGGCAGATACGCAGTATTTT,CASSLESGADTQYF
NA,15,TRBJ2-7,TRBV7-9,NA,TGTGCCAGCAGCTTAGGCCTCTACCTATCCTACGAGCAGTACTTC,CASSLGLYLSYEQYF
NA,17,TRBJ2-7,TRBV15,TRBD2,TGTGCCACCAGCAGAGATAGTGGTAGCGGGAGCCGAAACGAGCAGTACTTC,CATSRDSGSGSRNEQYF
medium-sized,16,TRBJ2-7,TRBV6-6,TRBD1,TGTGCCAGCAGTTATAACCGGGACAGGGTAATTTACGAGCAGTACTTC,CASSYNRDRVIYEQYF
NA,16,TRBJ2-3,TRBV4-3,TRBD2,TGCGCCAGCAGCCAAGATCTAGCGGGGGGAAGGGATACGCAGTATTTT,CASSQDLAGGRDTQYF
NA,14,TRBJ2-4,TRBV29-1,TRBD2,TGCAGCGTTGAAGTTGCGCGGGAGTACAGCATTCAGTACTTC,CSVEVAREYSIQYF
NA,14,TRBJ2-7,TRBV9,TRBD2,TGTGCCAGCAGCGTAGGGCTAGCGGACTACGAGCAGTACTTC,CASSVGLADYEQYF
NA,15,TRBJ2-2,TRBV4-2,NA,TGTGCCAGCAGCCAAGACAGCGCCGACACCGGGGAGCTGTTTTTT,CASSQDSADTGELFF
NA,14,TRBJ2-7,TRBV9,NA,TGTGCCAGCAATACGGGAGTAAACACCTACGAGCAGTACTTC,CASNTGVNTYEQYF
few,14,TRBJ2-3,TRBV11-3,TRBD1,TGTGCCAGCAGCTCCGGACAGGGCTCAGATACGCAGTATTTT,CASSSGQGSDTQYF
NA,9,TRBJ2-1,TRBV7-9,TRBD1,TGTGCCAGAGGACAGGGGTTGTTCTTC,CARGQGLFF
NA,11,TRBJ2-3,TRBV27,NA,TGTGCCAGCAGTTTCAGAGATACGCAGTATTTT,CASSFRDTQYF